These 27 T cell receptor beta chains came from one sample sequenced in a study of control samples from healthy donors and cancer patients. Data came from immunoSEQ multiplex PCR; TCRdb stores just in-frame clones and leaves some out. Of fewer than 200,000 clones listed, nearly 90% are singletons. Sequencing input: blood. The receptors originated from a woman aged 50 to 60 in good health.

The chain links TRBV10-2 to TRBJ2-7; 7 bases line up with TRBD1. Germline lookup yields CDR1 WSHSY and CDR2 SAAADI. This CDR3 has 14 residues. The J segment lost 0 bases and the V segment lost 2 bases, leaving 1 base of the junction unmatched. CDR3 nucleotide sequence: TGCGCCAGCAGTGAGGACAGGGCCTCCTACGAGCAGTACTTC. Translation: CASSEDRASYEQYF.

This clone has only a few counts. The V gene is TRBV6-6, the J gene TRBJ1-5; 8 nucleotides match TRBD1. The CDR3 runs to 16 residues. CDR1 is MNHNY, CDR2 SVGAGI, per germline (reference sequence). V trimming: 6 bases; J trimming: 1 base; junction bases outside the gene matches: 8. The DNA for the CDR3 is TGTGCCAGCAGCCAAAGACAGGGGCCGAGCAATCAGCCCCAGCATTTT. Its translation is CASSQRQGPSNQPQHF.

The V gene is TRBV9, the J gene TRBJ2-7; unclear D gene. Between the trimmed V and J ends, which lost 0 bases and 2 bases, there was a span of 9 bases. This CDR3 contains 14 residues. CDR1 is SGDLS and CDR2 is YYNGEE in the germline V gene. DNA for the CDR3: TGTGCCAGCAGCGTAGACTCAGGCACCTACGAGCAGTACTTC. As protein: CASSVDSGTYEQYF.

The rearrangement uses TRBV6-1 and TRBJ2-1, with D possibly matching TRBD1 (5 bases). Germline CDR1 and CDR2: MNHNS and SASEGT. This CDR3 has 13 residues. Trimming cost V 2 bases and J 4 bases, with 6 bases left between them. The CDR3 here is CASSEHRYNEQFF. The DNA of the CDR3 is TGTGCCAGCAGTGAACACAGGTACAATGAGCAGTTCTTC.

The genes are TRBV4-3 and TRBJ2-3; possibly TRBD2 for D (6 bases). Germline loops: CDR1 LGHNA, CDR2 YSLEER. CDR3 length: 15 amino acids. Trimming stripped 5 bases from V and 6 bases from J, with 18 bases between. This CDR3 reads CASSSTGEGGDTQYF. The CDR3 DNA sequence: TGCGCCAGCAGCTCTACGGGAGAAGGAGGGGATACGCAGTATTTT.

This clone has just a few counts. The genes are TRBV7-9 and TRBJ2-7, with TRBD1 matching over 11 bases. CDR1 is SEHNR and CDR2 is FQNEAQ in the germline V gene (reference sequence). V dropped 4 bases and J dropped 2; count of bases not matched to a gene: 1. There are 14 residues in the CDR3. DNA for the CDR3: TGTGCCAGCAGCTGGGACAGGGGGGCCTACGAGCAGTACTTC. Translating gives CASSWDRGAYEQYF.

This clone has only a few counts. The rearrangement uses TRBV4-1 and TRBJ2-7; unclear D gene. The CDR3 is made up of 15 amino acids. Germline loops: CDR1 MGHRA, CDR2 YSYEKL. V lost 1 base and J 0 bases, leaving 10 bases between the germline ends. The CDR3 DNA is TGCGCCAGCAGCCAAGGGGCAGCTTTCTCCTACGAGCAGTACTTC. Translation: CASSQGAAFSYEQYF.

The chain is built from TRBV29-1 and TRBJ1-1, with TRBD1 matching 8 bases. Germline loops: CDR1 SQVTM, CDR2 ANQGSEA. With V trimmed by 4 bases and J by 6 bases, 16 bases remained unmatched. The CDR3 covers 16 residues. The CDR3 coding sequence is TGCAGCGTTGGCGGATGGACAGGGTTTACGTTCTCTGAAGCTTTCTTT. Protein product: CSVGGWTGFTFSEAFF.

The sample holds one count of this clone. The chain employs TRBV7-3 and TRBJ2-2; D not certain. Germline CDR1 SGHTA, CDR2 FQGTGA. This CDR3 is built from 13 residues. With 5 bases removed from V and 4 bases from J, the gap between germline ends came to 8 bases. The CDR3 loop reads CASSRFVTGELFF. The CDR3 DNA reads as TGTGCCAGCAGCCGGTTCGTCACCGGGGAGCTGTTTTTT. Full variable domain (missing parts from reference TRBV7-3 and TRBJ2-2): GAGVSQTPSNKVTEKGKYVELRCDPISGHTALYWYRQSLGQGPEFLIYFQGTGAADDSGLPNDRFFAVRPEGSVSTLKIQRTERGDSAVYLCASSRFVTGELFFGEGSRLTVL.

V usage is TRBV3-1 (or the pseudogene TRBV3-2) and J usage is TRBJ2-7, with a possible D match to TRBD1 (5 bases). Germline CDR1 LGHDT, CDR2 YNNKEL (reference sequence). V was pared by 4 bases and J by 3 bases, with 10 bases between. The CDR3 sequence is 13 residues long. The CDR3 here is CASSRGDVYEQYF. For the CDR3, the DNA is TGTGCCAGCAGCCGGGGCGACGTCTACGAGCAGTACTTC.

This chain links TRBV15 with TRBJ2-2; possibly TRBD1 for D (5 bases). The germline V gene has CDR1 LNHNV and CDR2 YYDKDF (reference sequence). There are 18 residues in the CDR3. V lost 4 bases, J lost 0 bases, and 18 bases lay in between. The CDR3 is CATSTLPTASANTGELFF. The CDR3 DNA sequence: TGTGCCACCAGCACCCTGCCGACAGCGAGTGCGAACACCGGGGAGCTGTTTTTT. The full variable domain, completed using reference TRBV15 and TRBJ2-2, is DAMVIQNPRYQVTQFGKPVTLSCSQTLNHNVMYWYQQKSSQAPKLLFHYYDKDFNNEADTPDNFQSRRPNTSFCFLDIRSPGLGDTAMYLCATSTLPTASANTGELFFGEGSRLTVL.

V usage is TRBV24-1 and J usage is TRBJ1-2, with a tentative D call TRBD1 (6 bases). This CDR3 spans 16 amino acids. V lost 4 bases and J lost 7, with 21 bases in between. Germline CDR1 KGHDR, CDR2 SFDVKD. CDR3 sequence: CATSDAGGGPWSGYTF. CDR3 DNA: TGTGCCACCAGTGACGCTGGGGGCGGGCCCTGGTCTGGCTACACCTTC.

The chain combines TRBV5-3 with TRBJ1-4; 8 nucleotides line up with TRBD1. TRBV5-3 belongs to the ORF category, with a function that is uncertain. The J segment lost 4 bases and the V segment lost 5 bases, leaving 7 bases of the junction unmatched. This CDR3 is 15 amino acids long. CDR3 DNA sequence: TGTGCCAGAAGGCAGGACAGGGCGTATAATGAAAAACTGTTTTTT. Amino acids: CARRQDRAYNEKLFF.

The table lists this clone with a count of one. This chain links TRBV10-3 with TRBJ1-5; D gene uncertain. The germline V gene encodes CDR1 ENHRY and CDR2 SYGVKD. The CDR3 has 13 residues. The V end lost 4 bases, the J end lost 5 bases, and 9 bases lay between the germline ends. The CDR3, as DNA: TGTGCCATCAGTGCGAGCGCGGATCAGCCCCAGCATTTT. It translates to CAISASADQPQHF.

The chain has TRBV15 and TRBJ2-5; 7 nucleotides align to TRBD1. The CDR3 runs 12 residues. The germline V gene has CDR1 LNHNV and CDR2 YYDKDF (reference sequence). The CDR3 region has the DNA TGTGCGACAGCCGGGACAGAGAGAGCCCAGTACTTC. Its translation: CATAGTERAQYF.

The CDR3 sequence is CASSLGPGLGNEKLFF. CDR3 nucleotide sequence: TGTGCCAGCAGCTTAGGTCCGGGCCTAGGAAATGAAAAACTGTTTTTT. The J gene is TRBJ1-4, the V gene TRBV13, with D hard to call. Per the germline V gene, CDR1 is PRHDT and CDR2 is FYEKMQ (reference sequence). The CDR3 is 16 residues long. Trimming left V 0 bases short and J 5 bases short, with 13 bases between.

The chain links TRBV24-1 to TRBJ1-1; D remains ambiguous. Germline V lookup: CDR1 KGHDR, CDR2 SFDVKD. V shed 2 bases and J shed 3 bases, with 12 bases lying between them. The CDR3 runs 15 residues. CDR3 sequence: CATSDSGRSHTEAFF. CDR3 bases: TGTGCCACCAGTGATTCCGGGCGGTCCCACACTGAAGCTTTCTTT.

This clone was observed a few times. The gene calls are TRBV28 and TRBJ2-7; D unresolved. Germline V CDR1 and CDR2: MDHEN, SYDVKM. The germline V and J ends were trimmed by 8 bases and 2 bases, with 7 bases remaining between them. The CDR3 length is 11 residues. In DNA form, the CDR3 reads TGTGCCAGCTCGACCGCCTACGAGCAGTACTTC. This sequence encodes CASSTAYEQYF.

V gene TRBV28 combines with J gene TRBJ2-2; 8 nucleotides align to TRBD1. Trimming cost V 7 bases and J 4 bases; bases outside gene matches: 8. The CDR3 is made up of 15 amino acids. Germline V gene data show CDR1 as MDHEN and CDR2 as SYDVKM. The CDR3 DNA is TGTGCCAGCAAACCAGGGGGCGCAGGCACCGGGGAGCTGTTTTTT. Translation gives CASKPGGAGTGELFF.

The chain joins TRBV13 to TRBJ2-5, with TRBD2 identical over 10 bases. The CDR3 has 15 residues. J lost 5 bases, V lost 2 bases, and 5 bases had no gene match. Looked up from germline, CDR1 is PRHDT and CDR2 is FYEKMQ (reference sequence). The chain's CDR3 is CASSLRAGGRETQYF. CDR3 DNA sequence: TGTGCCAGCAGCTTACGAGCGGGAGGGAGGGAGACCCAGTACTTC.

J is TRBJ1-4 and V is TRBV5-1; D gene unclear. The CDR3 loop spans 15 amino acids. The V gene lost 0 bases and the J gene lost 4 bases, with 10 bases spanning the gap. Germline values: CDR1 SGHRS, CDR2 YFSETQ. This CDR3 is CASSLVGQINEKLFF. CDR3 nucleotides: TGCGCCAGCAGCTTGGTTGGGCAGATTAATGAAAAACTGTTTTTT.

This chain connects TRBV11-2 to TRBJ1-1; D perhaps matches TRBD1 (6 bases). CDR1 is SGHAT, CDR2 FQNNGV, per germline. V shed 4 bases and J shed 5 bases, with 14 bases lying between them. CDR3 length: 14 amino acids. CDR3: CASSSQGTSTEAFF. The DNA of the CDR3 is TGTGCCAGCAGCTCACAGGGAACCTCAACTGAAGCTTTCTTT. The full variable domain, its missing parts supplied by reference TRBV11-2 and TRBJ1-1, is EAGVAQSPRYKIIEKRQSVAFWCNPISGHATLYWYQQILGQGPKLLIQFQNNGVVDDSQLPKDRFSAERLKGVDSTLKIQPAKLEDSAVYLCASSSQGTSTEAFFGQGTRLTVV.

The V gene is TRBV7-9, the J gene TRBJ1-1, with D uncertain. Germline V gives CDR1 SEHNR, CDR2 FQNEAQ (reference sequence). The CDR3 is 12 residues long. Trimming pared 5 bases from V and 11 bases from J, leaving 15 bases between. For the CDR3, the DNA is TGTGCCAGCAGCCCCTCCGGGGTCCGGGCTTTCTTT. It translates to CASSPSGVRAFF.

The sample holds one count of this clone. The chain carries TRBV20-1 and TRBJ1-1; D unclear. CDR1 DFQATT and CDR2 SNEGSKA come from the germline V gene (reference sequence). The CDR3 loop spans 13 amino acids. Trimming removed 3 bases from V and 0 bases from J, with 8 bases in between. The chain's CDR3 is CSASPNMNTEAFF. CDR3 DNA: TGCAGTGCTAGTCCCAACATGAACACTGAAGCTTTCTTT.

The chain links TRBV6-2 or TRBV6-3 to TRBJ1-5; tentative D call: TRBD1 (6 bases). The CDR3 runs 17 residues. Trimming stripped 5 bases from V and 6 bases from J, with 23 bases between. Germline CDR1 MNHEY, CDR2 SVGEGT. This CDR3 is CASSQRAGRLGGQPQHF. Written as DNA, the CDR3 is TGTGCCAGCAGTCAGAGGGCGGGACGCTTAGGGGGTCAGCCCCAGCATTTT.

This chain uses TRBV15 with TRBJ2-5, with 10 bases aligning to TRBD1. The germline CDR1 and CDR2 sequences are LNHNV and YYDKDF (reference sequence). The ends lost 5 bases at V and 5 bases at J; junction bases unmatched: 5. The CDR3 consists of 14 residues. The CDR3 DNA reads TGTGCCACCAGCCGACAGGGGGCCTGGGAGACCCAGTACTTC. Protein product: CATSRQGAWETQYF.

The V call is TRBV28, the J call TRBJ1-1; a possible D gene is TRBD1 (6 bases). Trimming took off 6 bases at V and 5 bases at J, with 22 bases between the two ends. This CDR3 has 16 amino acids. The germline V gene encodes CDR1 MDHEN and CDR2 SYDVKM. Here the CDR3 reads CASRSRLIQGGTEAFF. The CDR3 bases are TGTGCCAGCAGATCACGACTCATACAGGGAGGTACTGAAGCTTTCTTT.